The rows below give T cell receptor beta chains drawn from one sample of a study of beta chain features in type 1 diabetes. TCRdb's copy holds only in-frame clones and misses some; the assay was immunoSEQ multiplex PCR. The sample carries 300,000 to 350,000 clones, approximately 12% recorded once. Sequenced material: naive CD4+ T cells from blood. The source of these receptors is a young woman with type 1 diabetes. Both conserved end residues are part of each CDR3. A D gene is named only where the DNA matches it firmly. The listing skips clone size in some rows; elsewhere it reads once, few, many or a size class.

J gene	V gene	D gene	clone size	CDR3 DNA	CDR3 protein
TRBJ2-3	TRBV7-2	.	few	TGTGCCAGCAGCCAAATAGGGGGTTTAGCAGGTGATACGCAGTATTTT	CASSQIGGLAGDTQYF
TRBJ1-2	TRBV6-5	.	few	TGTGCCAGCACACCCAGAGGGGGGGTCTATGGCTACACCTTC	CASTPRGGVYGYTF
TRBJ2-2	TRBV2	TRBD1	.	TGTGCCAGCAGCAACAGGGGCTACACCGGGGAGCTGTTTTTT	CASSNRGYTGELFF
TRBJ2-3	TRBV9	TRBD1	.	TGTGCCAGCAGCGTTCGTTCAGGGGGAGATACGCAGTATTTT	CASSVRSGGDTQYF
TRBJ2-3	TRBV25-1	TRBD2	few	TGTGCCAGCAGTGTGCTAGCGGGACGCAGTACGCAGTATTTT	CASSVLAGRSTQYF
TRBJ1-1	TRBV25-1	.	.	TGTGCCAGCAGTGAATATGACGGTCAGGGCTGGACTGAAGCTTTCTTT	CASSEYDGQGWTEAFF
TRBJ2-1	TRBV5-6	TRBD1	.	TGTGCCAGCAGCTTGGTTAGACACAGGGGCGAAATCAATGAGCAGTTCTTC	CASSLVRHRGEINEQFF
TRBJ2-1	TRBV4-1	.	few	TGCGCCAGCAGCCAAGAGAACCCCGCAGGTCGCGACTACAATGAGCAGTTCTTC	CASSQENPAGRDYNEQFF
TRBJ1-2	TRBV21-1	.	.	TGTGCCAGCAGTACAGGGGATAGTTTGTGGGGCTACACCTTC	CASSTGDSLWGYTF
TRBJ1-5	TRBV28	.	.	TGTGCCGCGACAGGTTTGTATGCCAATCAGCCCCAGCATTTT	CAATGLYANQPQHF
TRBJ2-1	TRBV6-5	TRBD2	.	TGTGCCAGCAGTTCCCCTCTAGCGGGCTCCTACAATGAGCAGTTCTTC	CASSSPLAGSYNEQFF
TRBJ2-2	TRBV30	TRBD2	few	TGTGCCTGGAGACTAGCGGGAAGGACTAACACCGGGGAGCTGTTTTTT	CAWRLAGRTNTGELFF
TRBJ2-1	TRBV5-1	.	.	TGCGCCAGCAGCTTAGCGAGAGGGCCCATCTACAATGAGCAGTTCTTC	CASSLARGPIYNEQFF
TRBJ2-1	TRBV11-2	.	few	TGTGCCAGCAGCATATTCCGAACTAGGAGTGAGCAGTTCTTC	CASSIFRTRSEQFF
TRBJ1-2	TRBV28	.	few	TGTGCCAGCAGTTTAGCAGGGTCCCTTAACTATGGCTACACCTTC	CASSLAGSLNYGYTF
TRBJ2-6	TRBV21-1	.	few	TGTGCCAGCAGCAACTCGAGGGGGACGGGAGGGGCCAACGTCCTGACTTTC	CASSNSRGTGGANVLTF
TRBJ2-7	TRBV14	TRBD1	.	TGTGCCAGCAGCACTCAGACAGGGGGCGGCTACGAGCAGTACTTC	CASSTQTGGGYEQYF
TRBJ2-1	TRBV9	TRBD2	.	TGTGCCAGCAGCGTAGGCCTGGTGAGGACTAGCGGGAGCAATGAGCAGTTCTTC	CASSVGLVRTSGSNEQFF
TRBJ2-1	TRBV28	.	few	TGTGCCAGCAGTACCCGACAGGAGCAGTTCTTC	CASSTRQEQFF
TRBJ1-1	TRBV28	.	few	TGTGCCAGCAGCTTGGGGGGTAGTGTGGACACTGAAGCTTTCTTT	CASSLGGSVDTEAFF
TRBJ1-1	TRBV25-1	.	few	TGTGCCAGCAGTGAACACTGGGCACAGAACACTGAAGCTTTCTTT	CASSEHWAQNTEAFF
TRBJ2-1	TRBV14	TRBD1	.	TGTGCCAGCAGCCAAGATAGGGAGACAGGGGTAATGAACAATGAGCAGTTCTTC	CASSQDRETGVMNNEQFF
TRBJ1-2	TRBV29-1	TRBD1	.	TGCAGCGTTGAAGACTCTGGACAGGGCCCTATGAGCTATGGCTACACCTTC	CSVEDSGQGPMSYGYTF
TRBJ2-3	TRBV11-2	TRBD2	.	TGTGCCAGCAGTCCCCGGACTGGACTAGCGGGGAAAGATACGCAGTATTTT	CASSPRTGLAGKDTQYF
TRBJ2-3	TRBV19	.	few	TGTGCCAGCTCGCGACAGCCTAGCACAGATACGCAGTATTTT	CASSRQPSTDTQYF
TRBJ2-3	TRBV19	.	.	TGTGCCAGTAGTATCCCCAGGCAGCTCGAGGATACGCAGTATTTT	CASSIPRQLEDTQYF
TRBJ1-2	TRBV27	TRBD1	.	TGTGCCAGCAGCCTAGGACAGGGAACCTATGGCTACACCTTC	CASSLGQGTYGYTF
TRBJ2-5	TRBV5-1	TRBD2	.	TGCGCCAGCAGCCCCGGGGTAGCGGGAGCCGGTGAGACCCAGTACTTC	CASSPGVAGAGETQYF
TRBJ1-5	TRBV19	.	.	TGTGCCAGTAGTCGAGGAGAAGGCAATCAGCCCCAGCATTTT	CASSRGEGNQPQHF
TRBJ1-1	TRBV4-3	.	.	TGCGCCAGCAGCCAAGAAGCGAAGGGGCGGACTGAAGCTTTCTTT	CASSQEAKGRTEAFF
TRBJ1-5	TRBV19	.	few	TGTGCCAGTAGTCTCAGGGGTAGGAGCAATCAGCCCCAGCATTTT	CASSLRGRSNQPQHF
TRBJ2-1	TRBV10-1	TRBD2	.	TGCGCCAGCAGTACCGGGACTAGCGGGAGAAATGAGCAGTTCTTC	CASSTGTSGRNEQFF
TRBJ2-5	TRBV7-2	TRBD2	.	TGTGCCAGCAGCTTAGTAGTCCAGGGACTAGCAGGCCAAGAGACCCAGTACTTC	CASSLVVQGLAGQETQYF
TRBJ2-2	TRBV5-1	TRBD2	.	TGCGCCAGCAGCTTTAGCGGGAGAGATGCCGGGGAGCTGTTTTTT	CASSFSGRDAGELFF
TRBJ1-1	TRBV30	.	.	TGTGCCTGGAGTGCTTACAGCTACACTGAAGCTTTCTTT	CAWSAYSYTEAFF
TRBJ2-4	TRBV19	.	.	TGTGCCAGTAGTATCTCGGGGTATCAGAACATTCAGTACTTC	CASSISGYQNIQYF
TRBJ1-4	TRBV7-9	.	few	TGTGCCAGCAGCTTAGGGAGTAGTGCTAATGAAAAACTGTTTTTT	CASSLGSSANEKLFF
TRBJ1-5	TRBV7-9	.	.	TGTGCCAGCAGCTTAGTGGGGGGACAGCCCCAGCATTTT	CASSLVGGQPQHF
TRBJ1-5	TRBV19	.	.	TGTGCCAGTAAAGGGGTCACCTTTAGCAATCAGCCCCAGCATTTT	CASKGVTFSNQPQHF
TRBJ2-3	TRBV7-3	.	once	TGTGCCAGCAGCTTAAGTGGTCGGACGCAGTATTTT	CASSLSGRTQYF
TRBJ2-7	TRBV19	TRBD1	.	TGTGCCAGCCGCCAAACAGGGGGCCAGACCTACGAGCAGTACTTC	CASRQTGGQTYEQYF
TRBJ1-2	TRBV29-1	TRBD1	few	TGCAGCGTAGACAGGGGGCGAGGAATAGATGGCTACACCTTC	CSVDRGRGIDGYTF
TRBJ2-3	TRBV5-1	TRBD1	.	TGCGCCAGCAGCCTCGGACAGGGTGGAAGCACAGATACGCAGTATTTT	CASSLGQGGSTDTQYF
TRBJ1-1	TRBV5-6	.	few	TGTGCCAGCACCTGGGGCAGAAACACTGAAGCTTTCTTT	CASTWGRNTEAFF
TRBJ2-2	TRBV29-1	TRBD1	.	TGCAGCGTTGCCGGGACAGGGGACACCGGGGAGCTGTTTTTT	CSVAGTGDTGELFF
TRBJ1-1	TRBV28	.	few	TGTGCCAGCAGTTTGGAAGGAGGGAACACTGAAGCTTTCTTT	CASSLEGGNTEAFF
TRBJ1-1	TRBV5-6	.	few	TGTGCCAGCAGCTTAAGGGGTGGCACTGAAGCTTTCTTT	CASSLRGGTEAFF
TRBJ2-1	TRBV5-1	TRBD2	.	TGCGCCAGCAGCTCCTCTAGCGGGAGTATGATTGAGCAGTTCTTC	CASSSSSGSMIEQFF
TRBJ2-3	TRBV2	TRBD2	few	TGTGCCAGCAGTGAAGCGCGCGGGGACTACATAAACACAGATACGCAGTATTTT	CASSEARGDYINTDTQYF
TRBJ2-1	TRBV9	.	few	TGTGCCAGCAGCGTACGGGATCTAAACAATGAGCAGTTCTTC	CASSVRDLNNEQFF